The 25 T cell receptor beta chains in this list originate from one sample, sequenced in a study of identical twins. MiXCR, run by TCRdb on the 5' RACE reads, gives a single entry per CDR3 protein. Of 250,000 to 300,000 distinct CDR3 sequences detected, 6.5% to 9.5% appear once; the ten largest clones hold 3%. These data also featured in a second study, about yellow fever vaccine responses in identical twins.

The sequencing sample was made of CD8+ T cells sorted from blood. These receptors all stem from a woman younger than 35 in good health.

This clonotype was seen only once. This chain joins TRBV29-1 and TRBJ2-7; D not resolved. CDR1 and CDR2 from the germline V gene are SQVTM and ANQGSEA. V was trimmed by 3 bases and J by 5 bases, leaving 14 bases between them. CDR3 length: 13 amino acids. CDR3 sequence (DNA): TGCAGCGTTGACCCACCCGACGGTCACGAGCAGTACTTC. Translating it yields CSVDPPDGHEQYF.

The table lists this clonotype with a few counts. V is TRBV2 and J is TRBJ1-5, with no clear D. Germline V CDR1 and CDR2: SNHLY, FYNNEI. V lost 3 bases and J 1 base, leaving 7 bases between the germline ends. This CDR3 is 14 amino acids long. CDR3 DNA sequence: TGTGCCAGCAGTGAGGCACCGAGCAATCAGCCCCAGCATTTT. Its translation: CASSEAPSNQPQHF.

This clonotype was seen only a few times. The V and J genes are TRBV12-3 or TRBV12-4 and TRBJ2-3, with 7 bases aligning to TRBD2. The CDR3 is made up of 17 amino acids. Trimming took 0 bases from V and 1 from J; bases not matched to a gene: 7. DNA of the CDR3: TGTGCCAGCAGTTTAGCGCTTGGTCTAGCGGGCACAGATACGCAGTATTTT. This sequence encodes CASSLALGLAGTDTQYF.

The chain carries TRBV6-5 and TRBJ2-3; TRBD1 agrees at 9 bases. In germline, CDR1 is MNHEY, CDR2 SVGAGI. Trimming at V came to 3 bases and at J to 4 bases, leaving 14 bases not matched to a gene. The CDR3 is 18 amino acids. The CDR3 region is CASSYYGTGSYSPDTQYF. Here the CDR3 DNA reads TGTGCCAGCAGTTATTATGGGACAGGGTCGTATAGTCCAGATACGCAGTATTTT.

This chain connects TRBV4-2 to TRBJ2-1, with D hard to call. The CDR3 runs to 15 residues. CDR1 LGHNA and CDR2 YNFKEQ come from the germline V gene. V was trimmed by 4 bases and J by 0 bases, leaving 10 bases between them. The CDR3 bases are TGTGCCAGCAGCCCGCTGGTGAGCTCCTACAATGAGCAGTTCTTC. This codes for CASSPLVSSYNEQFF.

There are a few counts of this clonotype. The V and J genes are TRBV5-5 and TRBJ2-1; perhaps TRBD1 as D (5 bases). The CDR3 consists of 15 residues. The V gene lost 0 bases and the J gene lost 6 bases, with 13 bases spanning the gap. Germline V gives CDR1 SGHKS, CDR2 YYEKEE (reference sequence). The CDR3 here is CASSLVSGRGNEQFF. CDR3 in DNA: TGTGCCAGCAGCTTGGTTTCCGGAAGGGGCAATGAGCAGTTCTTC.

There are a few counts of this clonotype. The CDR3 bases are TGTGCCAGCAGACTGACAGGGAATTACGAGCAGTACTTC. It encodes CASRLTGNYEQYF. This chain uses TRBV27 with TRBJ2-7; 7 nucleotides line up with TRBD1. Trimming at V came to 6 bases and at J to 4 bases, leaving 6 bases not matched to a gene. Per the germline V gene, CDR1 is MNHEY and CDR2 is SMNVEV (reference sequence). CDR3 size: 13 residues.

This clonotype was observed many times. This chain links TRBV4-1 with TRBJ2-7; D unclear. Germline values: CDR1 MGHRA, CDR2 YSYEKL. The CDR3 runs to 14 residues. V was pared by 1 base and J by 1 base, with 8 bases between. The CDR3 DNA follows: TGCGCCAGCAGCCAAGTACACTCGTCCTACGAGCAGTACTTC. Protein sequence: CASSQVHSSYEQYF.

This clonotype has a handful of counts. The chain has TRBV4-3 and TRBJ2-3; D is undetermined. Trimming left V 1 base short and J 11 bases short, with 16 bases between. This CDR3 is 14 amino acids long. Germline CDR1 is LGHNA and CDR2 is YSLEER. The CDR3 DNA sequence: TGCGCCAGCAGCCAAGTCCCTGATGCTGATGAGCAGTATTTT. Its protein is CASSQVPDADEQYF.

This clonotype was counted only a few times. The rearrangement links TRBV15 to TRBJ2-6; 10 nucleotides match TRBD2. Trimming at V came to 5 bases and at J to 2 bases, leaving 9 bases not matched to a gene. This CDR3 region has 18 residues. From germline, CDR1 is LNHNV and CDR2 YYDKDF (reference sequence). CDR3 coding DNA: TGTGCCACCAGCCCAAGAGGGCTAGCGGGGGCTGGGGCCAACGTCCTGACTTTC. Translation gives CATSPRGLAGAGANVLTF.

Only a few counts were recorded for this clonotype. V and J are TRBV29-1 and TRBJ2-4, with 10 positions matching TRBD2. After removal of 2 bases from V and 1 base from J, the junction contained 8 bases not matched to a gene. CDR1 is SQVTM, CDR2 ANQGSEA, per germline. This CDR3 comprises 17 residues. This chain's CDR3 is CSVELLAGDAAKNIQYF. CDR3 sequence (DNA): TGCAGCGTTGAACTGCTAGCGGGAGATGCGGCCAAAAACATTCAGTACTTC.

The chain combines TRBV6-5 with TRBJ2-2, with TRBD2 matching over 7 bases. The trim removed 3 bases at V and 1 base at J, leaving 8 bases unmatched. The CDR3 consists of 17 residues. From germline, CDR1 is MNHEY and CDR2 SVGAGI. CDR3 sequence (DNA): TGTGCCAGCAGTTATTACTACGGGGGGAAGAACACCGGGGAGCTGTTTTTT. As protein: CASSYYYGGKNTGELFF.

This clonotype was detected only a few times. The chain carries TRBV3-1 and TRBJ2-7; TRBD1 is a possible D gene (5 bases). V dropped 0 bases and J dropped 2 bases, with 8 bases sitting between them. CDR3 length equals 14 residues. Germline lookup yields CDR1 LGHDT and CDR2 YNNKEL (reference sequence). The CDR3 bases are TGTGCCAGCAGCCAAGACACAGGAGCCTACGAGCAGTACTTC. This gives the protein CASSQDTGAYEQYF.

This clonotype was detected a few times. DNA for the CDR3: TGTGCCAGCAGCCGAGCGCCTCCTAGCGATAGCACAGATACGCAGTATTTT. It is translated as CASSRAPPSDSTDTQYF. This chain joins TRBV7-9 and TRBJ2-3, with D possibly matching TRBD2 (6 bases). The CDR3 has 17 residues. Trimming took 5 bases from V and 0 from J, leaving 18 bases between them. Germline-derived CDR1 and CDR2 are SEHNR and FQNEAQ (reference sequence).

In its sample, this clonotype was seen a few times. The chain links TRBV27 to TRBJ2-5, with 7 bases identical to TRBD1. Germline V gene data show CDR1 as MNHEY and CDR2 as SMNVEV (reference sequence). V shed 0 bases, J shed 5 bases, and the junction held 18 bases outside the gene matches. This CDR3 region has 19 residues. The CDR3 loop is CASSLSRGLRDLSWETQYF. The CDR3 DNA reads TGTGCCAGCAGTTTATCTAGGGGGCTCCGCGACTTGAGTTGGGAGACCCAGTACTTC.

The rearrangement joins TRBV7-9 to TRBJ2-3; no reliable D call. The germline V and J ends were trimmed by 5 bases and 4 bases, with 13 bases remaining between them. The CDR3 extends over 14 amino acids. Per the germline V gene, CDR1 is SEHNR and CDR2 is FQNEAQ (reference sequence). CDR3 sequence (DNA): TGTGCCAGCAGCCACTCTTGGTCACCAGATACGCAGTATTTT. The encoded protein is CASSHSWSPDTQYF.

CDR3 in DNA: TGTGCCAGCAGCTCATACAGGGTGGCTGAAGCTTTCTTT. Protein sequence: CASSSYRVAEAFF. The rearrangement joins TRBV5-5 to TRBJ1-1, with D tentatively TRBD1 (6 bases). The CDR3 totals 13 residues. CDR1 is SGHKS, CDR2 YYEKEE, per germline (reference sequence). V lost 3 bases and J 6 bases, leaving 12 bases between the germline ends. The whole variable domain, remainder taken from reference TRBV5-5 and TRBJ1-1, is DAGVTQSPTHLIKTRGQQVTLRCSPISGHKSVSWYQQVLGQGPQFIFQYYEKEERGRGNFPDRFSARQFPNYSSELNVNALLLGDSALYLCASSSYRVAEAFFGQGTRLTVV.

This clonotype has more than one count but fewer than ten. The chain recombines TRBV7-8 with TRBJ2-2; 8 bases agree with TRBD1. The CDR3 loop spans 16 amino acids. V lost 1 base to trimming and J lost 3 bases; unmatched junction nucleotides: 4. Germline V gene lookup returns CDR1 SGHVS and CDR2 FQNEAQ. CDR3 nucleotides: TGTGCCAGCAGCTTAGATGAGACAGGGGACACCGGGGAGCTGTTTTTT. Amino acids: CASSLDETGDTGELFF.

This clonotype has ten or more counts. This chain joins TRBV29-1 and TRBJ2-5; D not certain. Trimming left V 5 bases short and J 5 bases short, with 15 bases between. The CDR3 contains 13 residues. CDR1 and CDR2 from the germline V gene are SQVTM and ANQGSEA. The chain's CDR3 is CSVNIGIGETQYF. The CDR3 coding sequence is TGCAGCGTTAACATTGGAATCGGGGAGACCCAGTACTTC.

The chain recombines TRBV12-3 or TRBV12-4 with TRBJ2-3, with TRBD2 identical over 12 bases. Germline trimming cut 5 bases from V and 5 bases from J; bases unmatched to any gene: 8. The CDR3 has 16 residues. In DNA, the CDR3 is TGTGCCAGCAGTCATCGACTAGCGGGAGTTATAGATACGCAGTATTTT. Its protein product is CASSHRLAGVIDTQYF.

CDR3 nucleotides: TGCGCCAGCAGCTTGGGGGGGCGGGAGACTGAGCAGTTCTTC. It specifies CASSLGGRETEQFF. The chain joins TRBV5-1 to TRBJ2-1; a weak D match, TRBD2 (7 bases). Germline CDR1 is SGHRS and CDR2 is YFSETQ. This CDR3 is 14 amino acids long. The V end was cut by 0 bases, the J end by 9 bases, with 13 bases between.

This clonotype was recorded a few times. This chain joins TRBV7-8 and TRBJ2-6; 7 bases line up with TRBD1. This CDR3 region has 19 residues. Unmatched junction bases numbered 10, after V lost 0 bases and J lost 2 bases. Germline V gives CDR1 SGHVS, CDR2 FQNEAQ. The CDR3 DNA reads TGTGCCAGCAGCTTAGCTTCGGGACAGAGGTTCCCTGGGGCCAACGTCCTGACTTTC. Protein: CASSLASGQRFPGANVLTF. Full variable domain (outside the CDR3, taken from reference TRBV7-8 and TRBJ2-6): GAGVSQSPRYKVAKRGQDVALRCDPISGHVSLFWYQQALGQGPEFLTYFQNEAQLDKSGLPSDRFFAERPEGSVSTLKIQRTQQEDSAVYLCASSLASGQRFPGANVLTFGAGSRLTVL.

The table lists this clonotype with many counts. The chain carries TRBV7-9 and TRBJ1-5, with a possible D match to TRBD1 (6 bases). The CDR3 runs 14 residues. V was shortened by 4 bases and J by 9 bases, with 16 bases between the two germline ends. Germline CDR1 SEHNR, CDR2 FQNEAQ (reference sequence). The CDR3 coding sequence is TGTGCCAGCAGCTATGGGGGCGGGGGGTCGCCCCAGCATTTT. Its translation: CASSYGGGGSPQHF.

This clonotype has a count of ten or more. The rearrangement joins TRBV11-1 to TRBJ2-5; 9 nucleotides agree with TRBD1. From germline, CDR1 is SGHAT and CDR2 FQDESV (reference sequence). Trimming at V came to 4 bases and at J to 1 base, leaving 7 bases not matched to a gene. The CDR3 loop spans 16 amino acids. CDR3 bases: TGTGCCAGCAGCTCCTCCGGGACAGGGACCCAAGAGACCCAGTACTTC. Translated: CASSSSGTGTQETQYF.

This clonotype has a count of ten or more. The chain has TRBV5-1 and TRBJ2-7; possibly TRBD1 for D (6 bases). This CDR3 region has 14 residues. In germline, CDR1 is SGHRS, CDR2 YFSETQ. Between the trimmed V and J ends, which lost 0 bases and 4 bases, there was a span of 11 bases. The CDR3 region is CASSLGTAVYEQYF. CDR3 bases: TGCGCCAGCAGCTTGGGGACAGCCGTTTACGAGCAGTACTTC.